Below, 6 T cell receptor beta chains from the same sample are listed, as sequenced in a study of T cells of healthy individuals. One entry per CDR3 protein, called by TCRdb with MiXCR from the 5' RACE reads. The sample carries about 100,000 distinct CDR3 sequences, around 17% recorded once. The receptors stem from a human donor in good health.

CDR3 sequence reads: CASSTGGRGEQYF. The CDR3 DNA sequence: TGCGCCAGCAGCACGGGCGGCAGGGGGGAGCAGTACTTC. The chain has TRBV5-1 and TRBJ2-7; 7 nucleotides line up with TRBD1. The CDR3 is 13 amino acids. CDR1 and CDR2 from the germline V gene are SGHRS and YFSETQ. Trimming at V came to 4 bases and at J to 7 bases, leaving 8 bases not matched to a gene.

The rearrangement joins TRBV11-2 to TRBJ1-1, with D perhaps TRBD1 (6 bases). CDR3 length equals 14 residues. CDR1 SGHAT and CDR2 FQNNGV come from the germline V gene. V dropped 3 bases and J dropped 1 base, with 9 bases sitting between them. Here the CDR3 DNA reads TGTGCCAGCAGCTTCCTCAGGGGGAACACTGAAGCTTTCTTT. Its protein is CASSFLRGNTEAFF. Looking up the rest from reference TRBV11-2 and TRBJ1-1 gives the full variable domain: EAGVAQSPRYKIIEKRQSVAFWCNPISGHATLYWYQQILGQGPKLLIQFQNNGVVDDSQLPKDRFSAERLKGVDSTLKIQPAKLEDSAVYLCASSFLRGNTEAFFGQGTRLTVV.

The J gene is TRBJ2-5, the V gene TRBV9; D possibly matches TRBD1 or TRBD2 (6 bases each). Germline loops: CDR1 SGDLS, CDR2 YYNGEE. The V end lost 2 bases, the J end lost 4 bases, and 15 bases lay between the germline ends. There are 15 residues in the CDR3. The CDR3 loop reads CASSVGVRGGETQYF. CDR3 coding DNA: TGTGCCAGCAGCGTTGGGGTCAGGGGAGGAGAGACCCAGTACTTC.

This clonotype turned up a few times. The chain couples TRBV18 to TRBJ2-1; D is unclear. Trimming pared 5 bases from V and 10 bases from J, leaving 12 bases between. The germline gives CDR1 KGHSH, CDR2 LQKENI. This CDR3 comprises 12 residues. The CDR3 DNA follows: TGTGCCAGCTCAGTGTTGAGCGAGGAGCAGTTCTTC. Translation: CASSVLSEEQFF. The entire variable domain, with the rest obtained from reference TRBV18 and TRBJ2-1, is as follows: NAGVMQNPRHLVRRRGQEARLRCSPMKGHSHVYWYRQLPEEGLKFMVYLQKENIIDESGMPKERFSAEFPKEGPSILRIQQVVRGDSAAYFCASSVLSEEQFFGPGTRLTVL.

This clonotype was seen only a few times. Because the CDR3's place on the DNA is in doubt, the DNA is left out and the CDR3 is given as listed by TCRdb. The genes are TRBV3-2 and TRBJ1-6; the table's TRBD1 call for D was not verified on the DNA. TRBV3-2 is a pseudogene locus. The CDR3 spans 19 amino acids, including both terminal residues. The CDR3 region is CASSQRNNRWGNGNSPLHF.

This clonotype has just one count. V gene TRBV28 combines with J gene TRBJ2-1; no clear D gene. Germline V gene data show CDR1 as MDHEN and CDR2 as SYDVKM. The CDR3 is 12 residues long. Trimming took 3 bases from V and 8 from J, leaving 8 bases between them. CDR3 sequence: CASSFRLHEQFF. In nucleotides, the CDR3 is TGTGCCAGCAGTTTCCGGCTTCATGAGCAGTTCTTC.